The 21 T cell receptor beta chains presented below share a single source sample, sequenced in a study of T cell repertoires in cytomegalovirus infection. TCRdb re-analysed the reads in MiXCR, keeping a single row per CDR3 protein. Here the sample spans around 320,000 distinct CDR3 sequences, more than 8% being singletons. The sample taken for sequencing was PBMCs. These receptors were collected from a human donor in good health (CMV status not recorded). Some clones in this sample may be carry-over from other donors' samples.

This clonotype was seen at least ten times. The chain links TRBV19 to TRBJ1-5; possible D gene TRBD1, 6 bases. Germline-derived CDR1 and CDR2 are LNHDA and SQIVND (reference sequence). Trimming removed 6 bases from V and 9 bases from J, with 15 bases in between. The CDR3 consists of 13 residues. CDR3 loop: CASSKTGFSPQHF. DNA of the CDR3: TGTGCCAGTAGCAAAACAGGGTTTTCGCCCCAGCATTTT.

The chain joins TRBV7-2 to TRBJ1-5; no reliable D call. The CDR3 totals 17 residues. The V end was cut by 0 bases, the J end by 1 base, with 13 bases between. Germline V gene lookup returns CDR1 SGHTA and CDR2 FQGNSA. CDR3 coding DNA: TGTGCCAGCAGCTTAGCCCTTTCAGGAACGAGCAATCAGCCCCAGCATTTT. Encoded protein: CASSLALSGTSNQPQHF.

This sequence joins TRBV7-8 and TRBJ1-6, with no clear D. Trimming left V 7 bases short and J 4 bases short, with 20 bases between. The germline V gene encodes CDR1 SGHVS and CDR2 FQNEAQ. The CDR3 totals 17 residues. CDR3 bases: TGTGCCAGCACCCCGAGTGGAGGTGGCAGTTATAATTCACCCCTCCACTTT. Translation gives CASTPSGGGSYNSPLHF.

The rearrangement links TRBV6-5 to TRBJ1-6, with D maybe TRBD1 (6 bases). The CDR3 is made up of 14 amino acids. Trimming stripped 2 bases from V and 10 bases from J, with 12 bases between. CDR1 and CDR2 (germline): MNHEY, SVGAGI. The CDR3 nucleotides read TGTGCCAGCAGTTACGCCACAGGGAGATCACCCCTCCACTTT. Amino acids: CASSYATGRSPLHF.

V is TRBV28 and J is TRBJ1-2; 7 nucleotides match TRBD1. The germline gives CDR1 MDHEN, CDR2 SYDVKM. The J segment lost 3 bases and the V segment lost 5 bases, leaving 6 bases of the junction unmatched. The CDR3 sequence is 14 residues long. CDR3: CASSRRQGHYGYTF. The DNA for the CDR3 is TGTGCCAGCAGTCGACGACAGGGCCACTATGGCTACACCTTC.

This clonotype was picked up a small number of times. The chain combines TRBV20-1 with TRBJ2-3; 10 nucleotides align to TRBD2. CDR1 is DFQATT, CDR2 SNEGSKA, per germline (reference sequence). Unmatched junction bases numbered 7, after V lost 3 bases and J lost 4 bases. The CDR3 runs 15 residues. The DNA of the CDR3 is TGCAGTGCTAGTAGTAGCGGGGGGTTATCAGATACGCAGTATTTT. This codes for CSASSSGGLSDTQYF.

The sample holds a few counts of this clonotype. The chain couples TRBV12-3 or TRBV12-4 to TRBJ2-5; D not certain. The CDR3 runs 13 residues. The ends were cut back, 3 bases at V and 1 base at J, with 6 bases in the middle. CDR3 protein: CASSFGSQETQYF. Written as DNA, the CDR3 is TGTGCCAGCAGTTTTGGCTCCCAAGAGACCCAGTACTTC.

The rearrangement links TRBV6-5 to TRBJ1-3; D remains ambiguous. Germline V gives CDR1 MNHEY, CDR2 SVGAGI. The V gene lost 3 bases and the J gene lost 2 bases, with 17 bases spanning the gap. The CDR3 loop spans 17 amino acids. For the CDR3, the DNA is TGTGCCAGCAGTTATCCCCACGCAGCATACGCTGGAAACACCATATATTTT. It yields the protein CASSYPHAAYAGNTIYF.

This chain links TRBV25-1 with TRBJ1-5, with a possible D match to TRBD1 (5 bases). The CDR3 is made up of 14 amino acids. The ends were cut back, 2 bases at V and 6 bases at J, with 11 bases in the middle. From germline, CDR1 is MGHDK and CDR2 SYGVNS. Here the CDR3 reads CASSEAGRSQPQHF. The CDR3 DNA follows: TGTGCCAGCAGTGAAGCAGGGAGGAGTCAGCCCCAGCATTTT.

The chain combines TRBV7-8 with TRBJ2-1, with a possible D match to TRBD2 (5 bases). V lost 2 bases to trimming and J lost 9 bases, with 17 bases between them. Germline-derived CDR1 and CDR2 are SGHVS and FQNEAQ. The CDR3 runs to 15 residues. CDR3: CASSLNRGAVGEQFF. The CDR3 DNA sequence: TGTGCCAGCAGCTTAAATCGGGGAGCAGTGGGTGAGCAGTTCTTC.

This clonotype was detected ten times or more. The chain recombines TRBV19 with TRBJ2-7; 9 bases fit TRBD2. This CDR3 spans 15 amino acids. J was trimmed by 3 bases and V by 2 bases; bases with no gene match: 5. The V gene's germline CDR1 is LNHDA and CDR2 SQIVND (reference sequence). CDR3 protein: CASSISSGAIYEQYF. The CDR3 DNA sequence: TGTGCCAGTAGTATATCTAGCGGGGCCATCTACGAGCAGTACTTC.

The rearrangement links TRBV4-1 to TRBJ2-1, with D possibly called TRBD1 or TRBD2 (6 bases each). Germline V gives CDR1 MGHRA, CDR2 YSYEKL. The ends were cut back, 6 bases at V and 6 bases at J, with 15 bases in the middle. The CDR3 is 14 amino acids. CDR3 region: CASRPIGGLNEQFF. In nucleotides, the CDR3 is TGCGCCAGCAGACCAATCGGGGGCCTCAATGAGCAGTTCTTC.

This clonotype was observed a few times. V usage is TRBV19 and J usage is TRBJ2-7; weak D call: TRBD2 (6 bases). The CDR3 sequence is 15 residues long. Looked up from germline, CDR1 is LNHDA and CDR2 is SQIVND (reference sequence). V was clipped by 1 base and J by 2 bases, with 12 bases between them. The CDR3 sequence: CASSIAPGVTYEQYF. As DNA, the CDR3 is TGTGCCAGTAGTATAGCCCCGGGGGTTACCTACGAGCAGTACTTC.

The V and J genes are TRBV28 and TRBJ2-4; a possible D gene is TRBD2 (6 bases). This CDR3 spans 15 amino acids. Trimming removed 2 bases at V and 8 bases at J, with 16 bases between. The germline V gene has CDR1 MDHEN and CDR2 SYDVKM. CDR3 loop: CASSLVGPRRDIQYF. The CDR3 DNA reads TGTGCCAGCAGTTTAGTAGGGCCACGGAGGGACATTCAGTACTTC.

This clonotype was seen only a few times. The chain carries TRBV29-1 and TRBJ2-2; 9 bases align to TRBD1. V shed 4 bases, J shed 0 bases, and the junction held 3 bases outside the gene matches. Germline V CDR1 and CDR2: SQVTM, ANQGSEA. This CDR3 has 15 amino acids. In DNA form, the CDR3 reads TGCAGCGTTGGGGGGACAGGGTCGAACACCGGGGAGCTGTTTTTT. It encodes CSVGGTGSNTGELFF.

The table lists this clonotype with a few counts. The chain joins TRBV18 to TRBJ2-6; D remains ambiguous. The germline CDR1 and CDR2 sequences are KGHSH and LQKENI. V was trimmed by 4 bases and J by 0 bases, leaving 7 bases between them. This CDR3 is built from 15 residues. The CDR3 region has the DNA TGTGCCAGCTCACTACAGCGCTCTGGGGCCAACGTCCTGACTTTC. This encodes CASSLQRSGANVLTF.

This clonotype was detected ten times or more. The V gene is TRBV7-2, the J gene TRBJ1-1, with 7 bases identical to TRBD1. This CDR3 comprises 17 residues. With V trimmed by 1 base and J by 2 bases, 10 bases remained unmatched. CDR1 is SGHTA, CDR2 FQGNSA, per germline. CDR3 bases: TGTGCCAGCAGCTTAGATATACAGGGGAGAAGAAACACTGAAGCTTTCTTT. It specifies CASSLDIQGRRNTEAFF.

This clonotype was detected only a few times. The CDR3 DNA is TGCAGTGCTAGAAATTTGGGTCAGGGCGTCGACGAGCAGTACTTC. The encoded protein is CSARNLGQGVDEQYF. J is TRBJ2-7 and V is TRBV20-1; tentative D call: TRBD1 (5 bases). Trimming removed 2 bases from V and 5 bases from J, with 19 bases in between. The CDR3 runs to 15 residues. The germline V gene encodes CDR1 DFQATT and CDR2 SNEGSKA (reference sequence).

On this clonotype: With a much larger clone just one base away, this may be a read error. J is TRBJ1-5 and V is TRBV7-9; no clear D gene. This CDR3 has 15 amino acids. Germline V gives CDR1 SEHNR, CDR2 FQNEAQ (reference sequence). CDR3 in DNA: TGTGCCAACAGCTTAGGGCCGTTGGGCAATCAGCCCCAGCATTTT. It is translated as CANSLGPLGNQPQHF.

Many counts were recorded for this clonotype. The rearrangement uses TRBV6-5 and TRBJ2-4; D perhaps matches TRBD2 (6 bases). The CDR3 runs to 16 residues. Trimming shortened V by 0 bases and J by 8 bases, and 17 bases separated the two germline ends. Germline CDR1 is MNHEY and CDR2 is SVGAGI. As DNA, the CDR3 is TGTGCCAGCAGTTACTCGGCGACTAGAGTTCAGTACATTCAGTACTTC. It encodes CASSYSATRVQYIQYF.

This clonotype came up many times. The chain is built from TRBV7-2 and TRBJ1-1, with unresolved D. V lost 1 base and J lost 0, with 12 bases in between. The length of the CDR3 is 16 residues. Germline CDR1 SGHTA, CDR2 FQGNSA. The CDR3, as DNA: TGTGCCAGCAGCTTAGTTCCTCGTATCGTGAACACTGAAGCTTTCTTT. Its protein product is CASSLVPRIVNTEAFF.